The 24 T cell receptor beta chains below were found in one sample sequenced in a study of response to subunit inactivated influenza vaccine. TCRdb processed the RT-PCR reads anew with MiXCR; each CDR3 protein has one entry. The sample records around 710,000 distinct CDR3 sequences, around 13% being singletons. Sequencing used PBMCs from blood, obtained around two weeks before vaccination. These receptors were taken from a man aged 45-65 years who received an inactivated influenza vaccine.

This clonotype was detected only a few times. The chain uses TRBV28 and TRBJ1-5; D unresolved. The germline CDR1 and CDR2 sequences are MDHEN and SYDVKM. V lost 4 bases and J 5 bases, leaving 21 bases between the germline ends. The CDR3 covers 17 residues. The CDR3 DNA is TGTGCCAGCAGTTCCTACGACACCGACTTGGGCGATCAGCCCCAGCATTTT. Encoded protein: CASSSYDTDLGDQPQHF.

This clonotype was picked up a small number of times. V and J are TRBV20-1 and TRBJ2-7; D is undetermined. The CDR3 runs 16 residues. Germline loops: CDR1 DFQATT, CDR2 SNEGSKA (reference sequence). The germline V and J ends were trimmed by 0 bases and 0 bases, with 15 bases remaining between them. The CDR3 DNA sequence: TGCAGTGCTAGAGATCGCCGGGTGCCAAACTCCTACGAGCAGTACTTC. Amino acid sequence: CSARDRRVPNSYEQYF.

This clonotype was observed a handful of times. The gene calls are TRBV29-1 and TRBJ2-5; 9 positions agree with TRBD1. Germline lookup yields CDR1 SQVTM and CDR2 ANQGSEA. The CDR3 extends over 14 amino acids. The V segment lost 4 bases and the J segment 9 bases; nucleotides outside the gene matches: 12. For the CDR3, the DNA is TGCAGCGTTGGGAAAAGGACAGGGGATCTGCCCCAGTACTTC. As protein: CSVGKRTGDLPQYF. The whole variable domain, filled in from reference TRBV29-1 and TRBJ2-5, reads SAVISQKPSRDICQRGTSLTIQCQVDSQVTMMFWYRQQPGQSLTLIATANQGSEATYESGFVIDKFPISRPNLTFSTLTVSNMSPEDSSIYLCSVGKRTGDLPQYFGPGTRLLVL.

The rearrangement links TRBV18 to TRBJ2-3; no clear D gene. Trimming removed 1 base from V and 0 bases from J, with 5 bases in between. CDR3 length: 14 amino acids. Germline V lookup: CDR1 KGHSH, CDR2 LQKENI. The CDR3 region is CASSPLPSTDTQYF. As DNA, the CDR3 is TGTGCCAGCTCACCACTGCCTAGCACAGATACGCAGTATTTT.

The rearrangement uses TRBV29-1 and TRBJ1-2; D might be TRBD1 (6 bases). The V gene's germline CDR1 is SQVTM and CDR2 ANQGSEA. The germline V and J ends were trimmed by 5 bases and 8 bases, with 30 bases remaining between them. CDR3 size: 17 residues. CDR3 bases: TGCAGCGTTTCCGGACAGCCCGGACTAACCGTCGGCGGGGGCTACACCTTC. Translated: CSVSGQPGLTVGGGYTF.

This rearrangement joins TRBV5-1 to TRBJ1-2; D possibly corresponds to TRBD1 (5 bases). The V end was cut by 3 bases, the J end by 0 bases, with 18 bases between. Germline V gives CDR1 SGHRS, CDR2 YFSETQ. The CDR3 loop spans 17 amino acids. The CDR3 nucleotides read TGCGCCAGCAGCTCCAAAAAAGGGGACGTAGCTAACTATGGCTACACCTTC. Its translation is CASSSKKGDVANYGYTF.

This clonotype was detected once. A much bigger clone sits one base away, suggesting this may be a read error. The rearrangement joins TRBV20-1 to TRBJ1-2; D gene unclear. Per the germline V gene, CDR1 is DFQATT and CDR2 is SNEGSKA (reference sequence). The CDR3 contains 15 residues. The CDR3, as DNA: TGCAGTGCTAGTTCCAATAAGAGGGTGGACTATGCCTACACCTTC. Amino acid sequence: CSASSNKRVDYAYTF.

The rearrangement joins TRBV7-2 to TRBJ2-7; perhaps TRBD1 as D (7 bases). Trimming cost V 5 bases and J 6 bases, with 20 bases left between them. This CDR3 contains 15 residues. In germline, CDR1 is SGHTA, CDR2 FQGNSA. As DNA, the CDR3 is TGTGCCAGCAGCCAATACCGAGCAGGGGGAGGCGAGCAGTACTTC. Translation gives CASSQYRAGGGEQYF.

This clonotype turned up a few times. The chain links TRBV4-3 to TRBJ1-6; TRBD1 agrees at 11 bases. The trim removed 3 bases at V and 7 bases at J, leaving 5 bases unmatched. This CDR3 has 16 amino acids. CDR1 is LGHNA, CDR2 YSLEER, per germline. CDR3 sequence reads: CASSHVGQGDNSPLHF. The CDR3 coding sequence is TGCGCCAGCAGCCACGTGGGACAGGGGGACAATTCACCCCTCCACTTT.

As concerns this clonotype: This sequence may be a read error, since a much larger clone differs from it by one base. The V call is TRBV5-1, the J call TRBJ2-1, with TRBD2 identical over 8 bases. The V gene's germline CDR1 is SGHRS and CDR2 YFSETQ. CDR3 size: 14 residues. CDR3 DNA sequence: TGCGTCAGCAGCCAGGGACTAGGTAGCTTAGAGCAGTTCTTC. Translated, it gives CVSSQGLGSLEQFF. Drawing the rest from reference TRBV5-1 and TRBJ2-1, the complete variable domain is KAGVTQTPRYLIKTRGQQVTLSCSPISGHRSVSWYQQTPGQGLQFLFEYFSETQRNKGNFPGRFSGRQFSNSRSEMNVSTLELGDSALYLCVSSQGLGSLEQFFGPGTRLTVL.

In its sample, this clonotype was seen a few times. Compared with germline, one end of the junction differs, possibly owing to a read error. V usage is TRBV2 and J usage is TRBJ1-6, with a weak D call TRBD1 (5 bases). The germline gives CDR1 SNHLY, CDR2 FYNNEI. The CDR3 runs to 13 residues. The DNA for the CDR3 is TGTGCCAGCAGCGAAGACAGAAATTCACCCCTCCACTTT. Encoded protein: CASSEDRNSPLHF.

This clonotype was observed many times. The J gene is TRBJ2-3, the V gene TRBV7-2; maybe TRBD2 (5 bases). Germline V gives CDR1 SGHTA, CDR2 FQGNSA. There are 15 residues in the CDR3. V dropped 3 bases and J dropped 1 base, with 11 bases sitting between them. The CDR3 DNA sequence: TGTGCCAGCAGCTTCTCTTGGACTGGCACAGATACGCAGTATTTT. It yields the protein CASSFSWTGTDTQYF.

This clonotype was recorded many times. The chain employs TRBV7-8 and TRBJ1-1; D is perhaps TRBD1 (6 bases). CDR1 and CDR2 from the germline V gene are SGHVS and FQNEAQ. V was shortened by 1 base and J by 1 base, with 19 bases between the two germline ends. The CDR3 extends over 18 amino acids. The CDR3 sequence: CASSLGGGGLTRNTEAFF. The CDR3 bases are TGTGCCAGCAGCTTAGGGGGAGGGGGATTGACTCGGAACACTGAAGCTTTCTTT. Based on the CDR3 plus reference TRBV7-8 and TRBJ1-1, the full variable domain is GAGVSQSPRYKVAKRGQDVALRCDPISGHVSLFWYQQALGQGPEFLTYFQNEAQLDKSGLPSDRFFAERPEGSVSTLKIQRTQQEDSAVYLCASSLGGGGLTRNTEAFFGQGTRLTVV.

This clonotype was detected only a few times. The V gene is TRBV4-1, the J gene TRBJ1-1; 7 nucleotides align to TRBD1. Unmatched junction bases numbered 10, after V lost 4 bases and J lost 5 bases. Germline V gene sequence: CDR1 MGHRA, CDR2 YSYEKL. CDR3 length: 15 residues. The CDR3 nucleotides are TGCGCCAGCAGCCCTACACAGGGGAGAAGGACTGAAGCTTTCTTT. It codes for CASSPTQGRRTEAFF.

This clonotype was seen repeatedly, ten times or more. This chain links TRBV20-1 with TRBJ1-4; D is unclear. The germline CDR1 and CDR2 sequences are DFQATT and SNEGSKA (reference sequence). This CDR3 has 13 amino acids. Trimming removed 5 bases at V and 8 bases at J, with 15 bases between. Here the CDR3 reads CSAFKTPGEKLFF. The CDR3, as DNA: TGCAGTGCTTTCAAAACGCCGGGGGAAAAACTGTTTTTT.

V gene TRBV20-1 combines with J gene TRBJ2-1; 8 positions agree with TRBD1. V was clipped by 6 bases and J by 6 bases; unmatched bases: 19. Looked up from germline, CDR1 is DFQATT and CDR2 is SNEGSKA (reference sequence). The CDR3 covers 17 residues. CDR3: CSAARTGRPPKPNEQFF. The CDR3, as DNA: TGCAGTGCCGCACGGACAGGGCGTCCACCCAAACCCAATGAGCAGTTCTTC.

This clonotype has at least ten counts. The V call is TRBV7-2, the J call TRBJ2-6; 8 nucleotides align to TRBD1. This CDR3 region has 14 residues. Trimming at V came to 11 bases and at J to 4 bases, leaving 7 bases not matched to a gene. Per the germline V gene, CDR1 is SGHTA and CDR2 is FQGNSA. The CDR3 bases are TGTGCCGGAACAGGGGGATCCGGGGCCAACGTCCTGACTTTC. The encoded protein is CAGTGGSGANVLTF.

This clonotype was picked up a small number of times. This chain uses TRBV9 with TRBJ2-7; 9 bases are a match to TRBD2. The length of the CDR3 is 15 residues. Germline V lookup: CDR1 SGDLS, CDR2 YYNGEE. Trimming cost V 1 base and J 3 bases; bases outside gene matches: 5. The CDR3 protein is CASSVLAGEYYEQYF. CDR3 nucleotides: TGTGCCAGCAGCGTATTAGCGGGAGAGTACTACGAGCAGTACTTC. Variable domain in full (rest from reference TRBV9 and TRBJ2-7): DSGVTQTPKHLITATGQRVTLRCSPRSGDLSVYWYQQSLDQGLQFLIQYYNGEERAKGNILERFSAQQFPDLHSELNLSSLELGDSALYFCASSVLAGEYYEQYFGPGTRLTVT.

This clonotype was seen more than once but under ten times. The chain employs TRBV4-2 and TRBJ2-5, with D perhaps matching TRBD1 (6 bases). The CDR3 loop spans 16 amino acids. The V gene's germline CDR1 is LGHNA and CDR2 YNFKEQ. V lost 2 bases and J lost 2, with 15 bases in between. The CDR3 protein is CASSQLGATAQETQYF. CDR3 DNA: TGTGCCAGCAGCCAATTGGGGGCGACAGCGCAAGAGACCCAGTACTTC.

The chain joins TRBV27 to TRBJ1-6, with D uncertain. Germline-derived CDR1 and CDR2 are MNHEY and SMNVEV (reference sequence). The CDR3 is made up of 16 amino acids. The ends were cut back, 9 bases at V and 0 bases at J, with 15 bases in the middle. Written as DNA, the CDR3 is TGTGCCAGAGCCCAAGGTCGGAGCTCCTATAATTCACCCCTCCACTTT. Amino acids: CARAQGRSSYNSPLHF.

The chain couples TRBV7-9 to TRBJ2-1; 7 bases are shared with TRBD2. Per germline, CDR1 SEHNR and CDR2 FQNEAQ (reference sequence). V trimming: 4 bases; J trimming: 7 bases; junction bases outside the gene matches: 4. The CDR3 loop spans 13 amino acids. The CDR3 DNA reads as TGTGCCAGCAGCTCGACTAGCAATAATGAGCAGTTCTTC. As protein: CASSSTSNNEQFF.

This clonotype showed up just a few times. The rearrangement joins TRBV19 to TRBJ1-2; 7 bases fit TRBD1. The CDR3 has 13 residues. Germline CDR1 LNHDA, CDR2 SQIVND (reference sequence). J was trimmed by 6 bases and V by 5 bases; bases with no gene match: 6. CDR3 residues: CASSAGTVDGYTF. The CDR3 DNA is TGTGCCAGTAGTGCTGGGACAGTGGATGGCTACACCTTC.

This clonotype has a count of ten or more. The chain is built from TRBV7-8 and TRBJ2-7; TRBD1 might be the D (6 bases). Trimming removed 2 bases at V and 4 bases at J, with 12 bases between. CDR3 length equals 14 residues. The germline V gene has CDR1 SGHVS and CDR2 FQNEAQ. The CDR3 DNA sequence: TGTGCCAGCAGCTTATCACAGGGTGGATACGAGCAGTACTTC. Amino acids: CASSLSQGGYEQYF.

This clonotype was counted only a few times. V usage is TRBV9 and J usage is TRBJ2-6, with D perhaps TRBD2 (5 bases). Germline CDR1 and CDR2: SGDLS and YYNGEE. The CDR3 has 17 residues. The V end lost 0 bases, the J end lost 0 bases, and 10 bases lay between the germline ends. For the CDR3, the DNA is TGTGCCAGCAGCGTAGGAGGGTTAGGCTCTGGGGCCAACGTCCTGACTTTC. As protein: CASSVGGLGSGANVLTF.